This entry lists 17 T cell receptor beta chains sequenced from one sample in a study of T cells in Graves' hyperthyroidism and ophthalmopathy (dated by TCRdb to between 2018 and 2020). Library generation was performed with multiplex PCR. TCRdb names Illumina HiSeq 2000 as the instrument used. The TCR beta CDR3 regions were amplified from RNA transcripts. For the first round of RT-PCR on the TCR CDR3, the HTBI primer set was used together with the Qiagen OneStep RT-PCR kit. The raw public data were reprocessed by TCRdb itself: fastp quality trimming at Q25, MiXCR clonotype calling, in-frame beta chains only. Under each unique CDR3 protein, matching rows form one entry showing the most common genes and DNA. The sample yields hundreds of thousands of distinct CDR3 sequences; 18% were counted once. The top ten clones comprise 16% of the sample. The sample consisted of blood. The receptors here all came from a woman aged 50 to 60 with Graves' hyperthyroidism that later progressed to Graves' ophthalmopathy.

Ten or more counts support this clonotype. The CDR3 here is CASSEATGGNTEAFF. DNA for the CDR3: TGTGCCAGCAGTGAAGCCACAGGGGGCAACACTGAAGCTTTCTTT. V gene TRBV6-1 combines with J gene TRBJ1-1; TRBD1 matches at 9 bases. The CDR3 has 15 residues. Germline loops: CDR1 MNHNS, CDR2 SASEGT. V shed 0 bases and J 2 bases; nucleotides not matched to a gene: 1.

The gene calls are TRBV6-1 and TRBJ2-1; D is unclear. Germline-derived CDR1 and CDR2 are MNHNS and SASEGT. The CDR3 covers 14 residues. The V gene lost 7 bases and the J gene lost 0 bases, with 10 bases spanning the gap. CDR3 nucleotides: TGTGCCAGCAACTGGGCGAGCTCCTACAATGAGCAGTTCTTC. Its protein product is CASNWASSYNEQFF.

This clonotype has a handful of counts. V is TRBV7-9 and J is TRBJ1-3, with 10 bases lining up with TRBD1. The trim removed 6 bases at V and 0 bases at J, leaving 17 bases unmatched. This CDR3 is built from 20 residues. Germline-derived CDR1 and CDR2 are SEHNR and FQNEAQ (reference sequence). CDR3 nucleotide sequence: TGTGCCAGCAGATTACAATTTGGCCGGGGGGACAGGGGCTCTGGAAACACCATATATTTT. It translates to CASRLQFGRGDRGSGNTIYF.

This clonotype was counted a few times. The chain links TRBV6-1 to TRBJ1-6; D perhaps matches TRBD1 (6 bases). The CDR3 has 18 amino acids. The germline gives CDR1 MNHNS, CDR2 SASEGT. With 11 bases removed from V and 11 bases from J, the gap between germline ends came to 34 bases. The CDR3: CACTSVRDRIGISTPLHF. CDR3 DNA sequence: TGTGCCTGCACCTCCGTTCGTGACAGGATCGGGATTTCAACACCCCTCCACTTT.

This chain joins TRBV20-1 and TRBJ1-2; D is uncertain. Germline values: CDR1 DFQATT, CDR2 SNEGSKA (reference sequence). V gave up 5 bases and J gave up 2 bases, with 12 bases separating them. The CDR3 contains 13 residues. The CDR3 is CSALALRNYGYTF. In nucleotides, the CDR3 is TGCAGTGCTCTCGCCCTCCGAAACTATGGCTACACCTTC.

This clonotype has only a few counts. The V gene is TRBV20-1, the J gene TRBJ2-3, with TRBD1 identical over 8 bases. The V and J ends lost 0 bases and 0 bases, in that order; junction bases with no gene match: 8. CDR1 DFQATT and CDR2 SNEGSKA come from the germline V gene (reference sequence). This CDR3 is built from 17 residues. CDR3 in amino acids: CSARDPGDRGSTDTQYF. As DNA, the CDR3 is TGCAGTGCTAGAGATCCCGGTGACAGGGGAAGCACAGATACGCAGTATTTT.

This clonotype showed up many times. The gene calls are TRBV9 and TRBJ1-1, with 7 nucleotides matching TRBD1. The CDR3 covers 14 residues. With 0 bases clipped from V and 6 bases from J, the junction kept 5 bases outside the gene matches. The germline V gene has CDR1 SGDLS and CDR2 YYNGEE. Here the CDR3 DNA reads TGTGCCAGCAGCGTAGGAGGGGGCAGAGCTGAAGCTTTCTTT. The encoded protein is CASSVGGGRAEAFF.

The CDR3, as DNA: TGTGCCAGCAGCCAGCCTAGCGGGAGCTCCTACGAGCAGTACTTC. As protein: CASSQPSGSSYEQYF. The rearrangement links TRBV3-1 to TRBJ2-7; 10 nucleotides agree with TRBD2. Germline assignment: CDR1 LGHDT and CDR2 YNNKEL (reference sequence). The CDR3 runs 15 residues. The ends lost 3 bases at V and 0 bases at J; junction bases unmatched: 2.

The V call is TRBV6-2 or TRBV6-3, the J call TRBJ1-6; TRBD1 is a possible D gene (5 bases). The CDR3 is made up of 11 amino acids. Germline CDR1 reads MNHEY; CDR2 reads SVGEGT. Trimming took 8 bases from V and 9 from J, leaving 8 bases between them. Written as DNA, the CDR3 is TGTGCCAGCGGGGGGACTTCACCCCTCCACTTT. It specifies CASGGTSPLHF.

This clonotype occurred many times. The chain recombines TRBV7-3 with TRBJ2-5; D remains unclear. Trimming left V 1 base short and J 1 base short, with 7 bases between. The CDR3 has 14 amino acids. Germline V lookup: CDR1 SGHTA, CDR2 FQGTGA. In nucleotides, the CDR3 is TGTGCCAGCAGCTTAAGTGGGGTCCAAGAGACCCAGTACTTC. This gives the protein CASSLSGVQETQYF. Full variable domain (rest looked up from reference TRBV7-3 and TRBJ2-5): GAGVSQTPSNKVTEKGKYVELRCDPISGHTALYWYRQSLGQGPEFLIYFQGTGAADDSGLPNDRFFAVRPEGSVSTLKIQRTERGDSAVYLCASSLSGVQETQYFGPGTRLLVL.

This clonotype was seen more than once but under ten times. The CDR3 spells CASSPPRPEGTDTQYF. The CDR3, as DNA: TGTGCCAGCAGCCCACCCCGCCCCGAAGGCACAGATACGCAGTATTTT. The J gene is TRBJ2-3, the V gene TRBV7-9; D is uncertain. Germline-derived CDR1 and CDR2 are SEHNR and FQNEAQ (reference sequence). This CDR3 spans 16 amino acids. Trimming left V 5 bases short and J 1 base short, with 16 bases between.

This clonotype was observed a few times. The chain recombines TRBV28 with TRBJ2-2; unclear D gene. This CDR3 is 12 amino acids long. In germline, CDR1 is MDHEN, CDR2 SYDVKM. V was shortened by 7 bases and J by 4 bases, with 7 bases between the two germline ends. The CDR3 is CASNRGTGELFF. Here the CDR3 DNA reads TGTGCCAGCAACCGTGGCACCGGGGAGCTGTTTTTT.

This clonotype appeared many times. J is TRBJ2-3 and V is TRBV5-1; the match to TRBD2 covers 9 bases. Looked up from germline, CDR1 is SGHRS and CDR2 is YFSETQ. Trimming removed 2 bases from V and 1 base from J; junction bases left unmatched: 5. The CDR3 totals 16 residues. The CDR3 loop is CASSLSKRGGTDTQYF. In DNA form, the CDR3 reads TGCGCCAGCAGCTTATCCAAGCGGGGGGGCACAGATACGCAGTATTTT.

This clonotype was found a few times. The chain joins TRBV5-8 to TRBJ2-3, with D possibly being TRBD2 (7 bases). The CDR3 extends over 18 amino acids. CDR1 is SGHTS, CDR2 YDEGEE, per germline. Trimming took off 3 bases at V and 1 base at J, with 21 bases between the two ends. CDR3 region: CASSWGGTAGVGTDTQYF. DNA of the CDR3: TGTGCCAGCAGCTGGGGGGGGACGGCAGGGGTAGGCACAGATACGCAGTATTTT. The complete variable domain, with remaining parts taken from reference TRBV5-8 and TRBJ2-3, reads EAGVTQSPTHLIKTRGQQATLRCSPISGHTSVYWYQQALGLGLQFLLWYDEGEERNRGNFPPRFSGRQFPNYSSELNVNALELEDSALYLCASSWGGTAGVGTDTQYFGPGTRLTVL.

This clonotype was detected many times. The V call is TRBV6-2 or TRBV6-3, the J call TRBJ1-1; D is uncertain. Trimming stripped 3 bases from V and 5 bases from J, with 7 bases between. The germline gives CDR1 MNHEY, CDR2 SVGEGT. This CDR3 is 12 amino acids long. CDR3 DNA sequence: TGTGCCAGCAGTTATAAGGATACTGAAGCTTTCTTT. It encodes CASSYKDTEAFF.

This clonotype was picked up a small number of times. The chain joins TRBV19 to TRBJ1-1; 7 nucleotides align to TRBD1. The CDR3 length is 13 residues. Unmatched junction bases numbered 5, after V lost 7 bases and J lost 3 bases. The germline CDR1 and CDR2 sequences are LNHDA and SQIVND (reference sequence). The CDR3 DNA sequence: TGTGCCAGTAAGGAAACAGGGGACACTGAAGCTTTCTTT. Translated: CASKETGDTEAFF.

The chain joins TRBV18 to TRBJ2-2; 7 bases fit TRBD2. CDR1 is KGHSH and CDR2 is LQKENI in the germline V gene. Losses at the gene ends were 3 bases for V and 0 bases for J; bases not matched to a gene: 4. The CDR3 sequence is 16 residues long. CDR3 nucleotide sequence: TGTGCCAGCTCACCTCTAGCGGCTTCGAACACCGGGGAGCTGTTTTTT. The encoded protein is CASSPLAASNTGELFF.